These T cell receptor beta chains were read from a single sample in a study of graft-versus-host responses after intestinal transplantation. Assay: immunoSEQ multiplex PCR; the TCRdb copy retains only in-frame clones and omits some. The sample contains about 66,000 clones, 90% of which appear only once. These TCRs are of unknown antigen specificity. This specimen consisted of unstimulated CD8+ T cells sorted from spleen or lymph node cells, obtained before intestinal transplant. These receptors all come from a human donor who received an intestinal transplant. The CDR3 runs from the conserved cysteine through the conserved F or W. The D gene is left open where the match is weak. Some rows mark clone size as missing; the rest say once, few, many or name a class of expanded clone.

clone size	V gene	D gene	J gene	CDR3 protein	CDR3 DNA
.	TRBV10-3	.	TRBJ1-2	CAISGPGSYGYTF	TGTGCCATCAGTGGTCCCGGGTCCTATGGCTACACCTTC
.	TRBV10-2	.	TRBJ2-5	CASSVFFQETQYF	TGCGCCAGCAGTGTTTTCTTTCAAGAGACCCAGTACTTC
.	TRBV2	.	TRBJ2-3	CASSEQVADTQYF	TGTGCCAGCAGTGAACAGGTAGCAGATACGCAGTATTTT
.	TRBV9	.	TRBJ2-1	CASSDGGNWNEQFF	TGTGCCAGCAGCGATGGGGGGAATTGGAATGAGCAGTTCTTC
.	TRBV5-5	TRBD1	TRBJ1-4	CASSNHGTGFGKLFF	TGTGCCAGCAGCAACCACGGGACAGGGTTCGGAAAACTGTTTTTT
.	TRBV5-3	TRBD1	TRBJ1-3	CARSWPGQASWTIYF	TGTGCCAGAAGCTGGCCGGGACAGGCGTCGTGGACCATATATTTT
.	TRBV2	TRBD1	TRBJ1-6	CASTIPGQDDSPLHF	TGTGCCAGCACCATTCCGGGACAGGACGATTCACCCCTCCACTTT
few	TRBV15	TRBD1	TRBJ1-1	CATSRAGQDDFEAFF	TGTGCCACCAGCAGAGCAGGACAGGATGATTTCGAAGCTTTCTTT
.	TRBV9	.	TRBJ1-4	CASSGSGGAGTNEKLFF	TGTGCCAGCAGCGGGAGCGGGGGGGCCGGTACTAATGAAAAACTGTTTTTT
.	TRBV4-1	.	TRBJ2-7	CASSQEVQTSHEQYF	TGCGCCAGCAGCCAAGAAGTACAGACATCACACGAGCAGTACTTC
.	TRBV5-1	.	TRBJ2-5	CASSPGWEETQYF	TGCGCCAGCAGCCCAGGGTGGGAAGAGACCCAGTACTTC
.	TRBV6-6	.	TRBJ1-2	CASTERAERNYGYTF	TGTGCCAGCACCGAGAGGGCAGAACGTAACTATGGCTACACCTTC
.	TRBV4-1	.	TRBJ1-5	CASSPLDNANQPQHF	TGCGCCAGCAGCCCCCTCGACAACGCCAATCAGCCCCAGCATTTT
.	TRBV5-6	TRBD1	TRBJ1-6	CASSTRDRGRRGNSPLHF	TGTGCCAGCAGCACCCGGGACAGGGGGCGACGGGGGAATTCACCCCTCCACTTT
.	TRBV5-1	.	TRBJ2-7	CASSARGGRWHEQYF	TGCGCCAGCAGCGCTCGCGGGGGCAGATGGCACGAGCAGTACTTC
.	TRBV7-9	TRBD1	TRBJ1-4	CASSFGTGEEKLFF	TGTGCCAGCAGCTTTGGGACAGGGGAAGAAAAACTGTTTTTT
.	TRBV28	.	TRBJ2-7	CASSQDLGQYF	TGTGCCAGCAGCCAAGACTTAGGGCAGTACTTC
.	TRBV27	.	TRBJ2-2	CASSLSWAHTNTGELFF	TGTGCCAGCAGTTTGTCGTGGGCCCACACCAACACCGGGGAGCTGTTTTTT
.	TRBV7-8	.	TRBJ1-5	CASSLYPQTGHYSNQPQHF	TGTGCCAGCAGCTTATATCCCCAAACAGGGCATTATAGCAATCAGCCCCAGCATTTT
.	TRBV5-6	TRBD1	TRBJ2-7	CASSWTGTYEQYF	TGTGCCAGCAGCTGGACAGGGACGTACGAGCAGTACTTC
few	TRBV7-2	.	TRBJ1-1	CASSFSGPTEAFF	TGTGCCAGCAGCTTCTCAGGCCCCACTGAAGCTTTCTTT
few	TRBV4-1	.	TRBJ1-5	CASSQQDSLNQPQHF	TGCGCCAGCAGCCAACAAGACAGTCTAAATCAGCCCCAGCATTTT
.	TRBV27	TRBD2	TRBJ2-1	CASSSGTSGNEQFF	TGTGCCAGCAGTTCCGGGACTAGCGGCAATGAGCAGTTCTTC
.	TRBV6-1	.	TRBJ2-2	CASSEAPEGGGGELFF	TGTGCCAGCAGTGAAGCTCCGGAAGGGGGTGGCGGGGAGCTGTTTTTT
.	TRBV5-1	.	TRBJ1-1	CASGGVWADEAFF	TGCGCCAGCGGAGGGGTCTGGGCCGATGAAGCTTTCTTT
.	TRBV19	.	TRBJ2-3	CASSIDLLEEDTQYF	TGTGCCAGTAGTATAGATCTTCTAGAGGAGGATACGCAGTATTTT
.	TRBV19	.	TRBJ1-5	CASSMMAGEDQPQHF	TGTGCCAGTAGTATGATGGCAGGGGAAGATCAGCCCCAGCATTTT
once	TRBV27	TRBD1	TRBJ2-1	CASSLLGGQAPRGPGVDNEQFF	TGTGCCAGCAGTTTACTAGGTGGACAGGCACCCCGGGGCCCCGGGGTGGACAATGAGCAGTTCTTC
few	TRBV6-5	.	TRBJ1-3	CASSPISGNTIYF	TGTGCCAGCAGCCCTATCTCTGGAAACACCATATATTTT
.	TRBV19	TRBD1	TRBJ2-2	CATAPGGYTGELFF	TGTGCCACTGCCCCAGGGGGCTACACCGGGGAGCTGTTTTTT
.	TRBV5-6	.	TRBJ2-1	CASSLGGLPKVEFF	TGTGCCAGCAGCCTCGGTGGACTCCCCAAGGTGGAGTTCTTC
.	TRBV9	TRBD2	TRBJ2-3	CASSATSGGTDTQYF	TGTGCCAGCAGCGCCACTAGCGGGGGCACAGATACGCAGTATTTT
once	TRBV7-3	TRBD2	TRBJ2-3	CASRLAGGPSDTQYF	TGTGCCAGCAGACTAGCGGGGGGGCCTTCAGATACGCAGTATTTT
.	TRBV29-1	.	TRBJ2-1	CSVDPQGSSYNEQFF	TGCAGCGTTGATCCACAGGGAAGCTCCTACAATGAGCAGTTCTTC
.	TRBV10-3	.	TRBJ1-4	CAISDGGEKLFF	TGTGCCATCAGTGATGGGGGGGAAAAACTGTTTTTT